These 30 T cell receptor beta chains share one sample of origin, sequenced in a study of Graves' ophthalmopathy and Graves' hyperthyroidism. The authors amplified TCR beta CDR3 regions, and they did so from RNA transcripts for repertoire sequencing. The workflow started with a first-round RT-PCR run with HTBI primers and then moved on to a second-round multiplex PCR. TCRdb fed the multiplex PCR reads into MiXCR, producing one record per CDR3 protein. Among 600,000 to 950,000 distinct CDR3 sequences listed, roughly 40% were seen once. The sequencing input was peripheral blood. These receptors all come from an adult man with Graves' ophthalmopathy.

Written as DNA, the CDR3 is TGCAGCAACACAGGGACCGGGGCCAACGTCCTGACTTTC. As protein: CSNTGTGANVLTF. This rearrangement joins TRBV29-1 to TRBJ2-6; D possibly corresponds to TRBD1 (6 bases). V was pared by 8 bases and J by 4 bases, with 12 bases between. The CDR3 contains 13 residues. Germline CDR1 SQVTM, CDR2 ANQGSEA. Full variable domain (rest looked up from reference TRBV29-1 and TRBJ2-6): SAVISQKPSRDICQRGTSLTIQCQVDSQVTMMFWYRQQPGQSLTLIATANQGSEATYESGFVIDKFPISRPNLTFSTLTVSNMSPEDSSIYLCSNTGTGANVLTFGAGSRLTVL.

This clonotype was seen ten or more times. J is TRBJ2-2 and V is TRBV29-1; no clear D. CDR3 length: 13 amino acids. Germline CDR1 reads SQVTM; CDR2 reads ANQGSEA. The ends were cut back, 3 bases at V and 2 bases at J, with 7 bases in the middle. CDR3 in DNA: TGCAGCGTTGAGTCGCGCAACACCGGGGAGCTGTTTTTT. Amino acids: CSVESRNTGELFF.

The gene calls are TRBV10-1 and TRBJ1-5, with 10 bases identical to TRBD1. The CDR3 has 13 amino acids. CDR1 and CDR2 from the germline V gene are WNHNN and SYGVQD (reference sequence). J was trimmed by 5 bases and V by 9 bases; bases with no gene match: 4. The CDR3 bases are TGCGCCAGGACGGGGACAGGGGATCAGCCCCAGCATTTT. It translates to CARTGTGDQPQHF.

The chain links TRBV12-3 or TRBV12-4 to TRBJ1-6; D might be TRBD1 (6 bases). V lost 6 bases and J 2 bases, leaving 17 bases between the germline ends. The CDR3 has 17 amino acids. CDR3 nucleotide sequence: TGTGCCAGCAGCTCAGACAGGAGAAACACCTATAATTCACCCCTCCACTTT. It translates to CASSSDRRNTYNSPLHF.

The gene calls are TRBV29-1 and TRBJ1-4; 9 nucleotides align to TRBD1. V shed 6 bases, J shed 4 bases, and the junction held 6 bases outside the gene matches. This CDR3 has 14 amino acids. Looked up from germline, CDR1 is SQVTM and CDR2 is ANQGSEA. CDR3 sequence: CSVDRGQNNEKLFF. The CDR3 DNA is TGCAGCGTGGACAGGGGACAGAATAATGAAAAACTGTTTTTT.

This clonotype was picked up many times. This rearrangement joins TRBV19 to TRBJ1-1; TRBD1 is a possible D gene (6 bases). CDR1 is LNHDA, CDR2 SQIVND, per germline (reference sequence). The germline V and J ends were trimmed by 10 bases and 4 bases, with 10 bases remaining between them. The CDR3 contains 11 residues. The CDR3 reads CATQGVTEAFF. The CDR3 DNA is TGTGCCACACAGGGTGTCACTGAAGCTTTCTTT.

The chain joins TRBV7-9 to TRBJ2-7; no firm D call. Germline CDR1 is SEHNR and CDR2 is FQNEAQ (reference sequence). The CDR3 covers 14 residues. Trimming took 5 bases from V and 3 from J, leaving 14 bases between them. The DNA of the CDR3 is TGTGCCAGCAGCCTACCGGGCAGCTTCTACGAGCAGTACTTC. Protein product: CASSLPGSFYEQYF.

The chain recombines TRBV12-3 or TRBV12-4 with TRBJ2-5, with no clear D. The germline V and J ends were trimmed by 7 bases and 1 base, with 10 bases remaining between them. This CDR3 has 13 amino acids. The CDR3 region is CASMNGFQETQYF. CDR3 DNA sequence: TGTGCCAGCATGAACGGATTCCAAGAGACCCAGTACTTC.

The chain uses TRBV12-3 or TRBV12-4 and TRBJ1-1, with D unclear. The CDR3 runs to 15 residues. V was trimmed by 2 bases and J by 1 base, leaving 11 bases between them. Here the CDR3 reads CASSLSVGSNTEAFF. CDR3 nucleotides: TGTGCCAGCAGTTTATCGGTCGGGTCGAACACTGAAGCTTTCTTT.

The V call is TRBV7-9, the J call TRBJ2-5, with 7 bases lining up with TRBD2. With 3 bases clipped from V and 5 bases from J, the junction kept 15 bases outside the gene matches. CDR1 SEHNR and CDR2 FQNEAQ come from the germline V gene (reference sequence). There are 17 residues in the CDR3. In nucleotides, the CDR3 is TGTGCCAGCAGCTTGGGGGGAGCGGGGCTACGGGGGGAGACCCAGTACTTC. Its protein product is CASSLGGAGLRGETQYF.

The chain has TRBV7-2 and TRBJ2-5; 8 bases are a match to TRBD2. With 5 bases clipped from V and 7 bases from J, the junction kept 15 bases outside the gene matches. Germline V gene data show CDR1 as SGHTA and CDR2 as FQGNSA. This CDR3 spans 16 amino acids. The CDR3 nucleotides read TGTGCCAGCAGCCGACCGATAGCGGGATCCGGATGGACCCAGTACTTC. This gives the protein CASSRPIAGSGWTQYF.

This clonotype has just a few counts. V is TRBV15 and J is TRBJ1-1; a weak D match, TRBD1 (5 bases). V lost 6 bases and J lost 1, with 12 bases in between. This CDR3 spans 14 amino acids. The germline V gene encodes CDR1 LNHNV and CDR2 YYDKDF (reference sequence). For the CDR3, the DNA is TGTGCCACCAGTACCTATAGGGGGAACACTGAAGCTTTCTTT. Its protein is CATSTYRGNTEAFF.

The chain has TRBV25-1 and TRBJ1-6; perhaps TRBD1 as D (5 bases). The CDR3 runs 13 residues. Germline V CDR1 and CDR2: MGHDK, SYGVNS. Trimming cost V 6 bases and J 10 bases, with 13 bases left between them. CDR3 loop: CASRWGGESPLHF. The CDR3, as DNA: TGTGCCAGCAGGTGGGGCGGGGAATCACCCCTCCACTTT.

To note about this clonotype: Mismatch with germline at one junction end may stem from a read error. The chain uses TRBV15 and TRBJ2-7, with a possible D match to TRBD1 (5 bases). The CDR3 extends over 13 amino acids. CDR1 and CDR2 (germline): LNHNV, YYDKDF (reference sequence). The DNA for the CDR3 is TGTGCCAGCAGCTTAGGCCTGGACAATGAGCAGTACTTC. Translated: CASSLGLDNEQYF.

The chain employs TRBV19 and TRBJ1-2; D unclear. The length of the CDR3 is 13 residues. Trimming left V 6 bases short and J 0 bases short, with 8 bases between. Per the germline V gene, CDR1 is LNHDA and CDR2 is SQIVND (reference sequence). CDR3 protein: CASRTSANYGYTF. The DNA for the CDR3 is TGTGCCAGTAGGACATCCGCTAACTATGGCTACACCTTC.

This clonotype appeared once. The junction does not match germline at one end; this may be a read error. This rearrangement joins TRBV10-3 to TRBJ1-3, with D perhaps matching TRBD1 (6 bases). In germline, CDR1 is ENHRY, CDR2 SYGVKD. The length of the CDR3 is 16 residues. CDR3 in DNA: TGTGCCAGCAGTTACTCGGCGGGGGCGAGGGGAAACACCATATATTTT. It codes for CASSYSAGARGNTIYF.

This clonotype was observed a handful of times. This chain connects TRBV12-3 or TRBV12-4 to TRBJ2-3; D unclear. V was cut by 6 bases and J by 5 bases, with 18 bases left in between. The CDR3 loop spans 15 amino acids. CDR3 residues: CASSSTSGLGDTQYF. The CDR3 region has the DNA TGTGCCAGCAGCTCTACCTCCGGGTTGGGAGATACGCAGTATTTT.

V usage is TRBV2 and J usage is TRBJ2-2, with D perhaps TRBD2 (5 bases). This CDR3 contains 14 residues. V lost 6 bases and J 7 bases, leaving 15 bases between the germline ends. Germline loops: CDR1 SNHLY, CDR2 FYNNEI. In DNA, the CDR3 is TGTGCCAGCAGGACTACCTCCTGGAGCGGGGAGCTGTTTTTT. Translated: CASRTTSWSGELFF.

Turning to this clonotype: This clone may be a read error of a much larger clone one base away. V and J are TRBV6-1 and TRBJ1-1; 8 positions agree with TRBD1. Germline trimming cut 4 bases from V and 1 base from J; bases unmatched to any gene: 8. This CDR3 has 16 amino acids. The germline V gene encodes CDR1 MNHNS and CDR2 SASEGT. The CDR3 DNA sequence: TGTGCCAGCAGTGCCGGGACAGGAGGTCGGAACACTGAAGCTTTCTTT. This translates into CASSAGTGGRNTEAFF.

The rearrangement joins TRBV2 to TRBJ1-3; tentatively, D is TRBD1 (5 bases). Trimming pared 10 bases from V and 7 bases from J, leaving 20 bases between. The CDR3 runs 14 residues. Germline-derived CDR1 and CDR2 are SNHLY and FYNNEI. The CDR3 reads CATDPERGRNTIYF. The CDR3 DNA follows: TGTGCCACGGATCCTGAGCGGGGGAGGAACACCATATATTTT. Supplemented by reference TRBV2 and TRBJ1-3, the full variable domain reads EPEVTQTPSHQVTQMGQEVILRCVPISNHLYFYWYRQILGQKVEFLVSFYNNEISEKSEIFDDQFSVERPDGSNFTLKIRSTKLEDSAMYFCATDPERGRNTIYFGEGSWLTVV.

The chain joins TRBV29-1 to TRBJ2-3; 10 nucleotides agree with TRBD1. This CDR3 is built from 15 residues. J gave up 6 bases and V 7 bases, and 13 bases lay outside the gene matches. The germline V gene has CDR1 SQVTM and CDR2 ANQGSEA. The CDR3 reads CSDLPSGTGADTQYF. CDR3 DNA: TGCAGCGACCTACCCTCCGGGACAGGGGCGGATACGCAGTATTTT.

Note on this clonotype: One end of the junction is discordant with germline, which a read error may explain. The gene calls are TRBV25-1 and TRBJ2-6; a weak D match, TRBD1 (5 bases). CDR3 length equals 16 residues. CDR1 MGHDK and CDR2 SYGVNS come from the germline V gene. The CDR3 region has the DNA TGTGCCAGCACACCGACGTCAGACTCTGGGGCCAACGTCCTGACCTTC. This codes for CASTPTSDSGANVLTF.

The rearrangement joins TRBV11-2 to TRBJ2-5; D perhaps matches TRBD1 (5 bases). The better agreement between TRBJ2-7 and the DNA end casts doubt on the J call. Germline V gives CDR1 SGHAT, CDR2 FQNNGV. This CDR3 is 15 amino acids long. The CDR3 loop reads CASSYLAGKLYEQYF. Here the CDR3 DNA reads TGTGCCAGCAGTTACCTGGCAGGGAAGTTGTACGAGCAGTACTTC.

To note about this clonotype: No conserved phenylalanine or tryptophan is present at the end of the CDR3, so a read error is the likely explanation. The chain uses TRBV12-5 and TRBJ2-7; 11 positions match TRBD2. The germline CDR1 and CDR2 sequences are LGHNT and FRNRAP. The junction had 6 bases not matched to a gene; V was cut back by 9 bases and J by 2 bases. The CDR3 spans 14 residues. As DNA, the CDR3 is TGTGCTAGCCTCGGGACTAGCGGTACCTACGAGCAGTACCTC. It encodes CASLGTSGTYEQYL.

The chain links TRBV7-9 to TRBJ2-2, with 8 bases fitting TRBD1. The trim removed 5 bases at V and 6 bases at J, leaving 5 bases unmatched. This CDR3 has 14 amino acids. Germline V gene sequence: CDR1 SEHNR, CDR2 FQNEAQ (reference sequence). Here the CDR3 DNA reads TGTGCCAGCAGCCCGGACAGGGTCCCCGGGGAGCTGTTTTTT. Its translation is CASSPDRVPGELFF.

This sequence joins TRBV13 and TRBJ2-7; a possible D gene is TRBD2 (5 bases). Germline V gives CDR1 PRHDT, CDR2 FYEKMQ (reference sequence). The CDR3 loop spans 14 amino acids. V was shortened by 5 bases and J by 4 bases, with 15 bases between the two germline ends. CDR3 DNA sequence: TGTGCCAGCAGCCGAGCCGGGGTCGCGTACGAGCAGTACTTC. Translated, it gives CASSRAGVAYEQYF.

The CDR3 here is CASRYRGLNEKLFF. The CDR3 region has the DNA TGTGCCAGCAGATACAGGGGGCTGAATGAAAAACTGTTTTTT. The V gene is TRBV2, the J gene TRBJ1-4, with TRBD1 matching over 9 bases. Trimming took 6 bases from V and 5 from J; bases not matched to a gene: 4. The CDR3 extends over 14 amino acids. The germline V gene encodes CDR1 SNHLY and CDR2 FYNNEI.

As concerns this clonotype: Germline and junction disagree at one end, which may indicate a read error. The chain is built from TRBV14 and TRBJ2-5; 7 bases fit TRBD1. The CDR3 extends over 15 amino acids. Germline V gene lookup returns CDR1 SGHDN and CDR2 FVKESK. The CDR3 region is CTSSQRTGNQETQYF. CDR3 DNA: TGTACCAGCAGCCAACGGACAGGCAACCAAGAGACCCAGTACTTC. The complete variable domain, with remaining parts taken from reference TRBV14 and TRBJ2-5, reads EAGVTQFPSHSVIEKGQTVTLRCDPISGHDNLYWYRRVMGKEIKFLLHFVKESKQDESGMPNNRFLAERTGGTYSTLKVQPAELEDSGVYFCTSSQRTGNQETQYFGPGTRLLVL.

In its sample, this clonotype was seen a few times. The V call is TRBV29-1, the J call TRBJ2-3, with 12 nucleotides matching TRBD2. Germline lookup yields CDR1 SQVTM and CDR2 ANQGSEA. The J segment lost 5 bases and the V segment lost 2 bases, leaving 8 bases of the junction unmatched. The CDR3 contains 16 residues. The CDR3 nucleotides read TGCAGCGTTGAAACCCGACTAGCGGGGGATGGAGATACGCAGTATTTT. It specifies CSVETRLAGDGDTQYF.

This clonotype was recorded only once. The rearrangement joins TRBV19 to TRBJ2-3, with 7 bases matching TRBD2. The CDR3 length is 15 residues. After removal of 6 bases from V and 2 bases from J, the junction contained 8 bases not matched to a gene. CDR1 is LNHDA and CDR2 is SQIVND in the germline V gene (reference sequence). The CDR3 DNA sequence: TGTGCCAGTAGCTTGGCTAGCGGAGTCACAGATACGCAGTATTTT. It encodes CASSLASGVTDTQYF. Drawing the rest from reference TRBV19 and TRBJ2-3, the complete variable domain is DGGITQSPKYLFRKEGQNVTLSCEQNLNHDAMYWYRQDPGQGLRLIYYSQIVNDFQKGDIAEGYSVSREKKESFPLTVTSAQKNPTAFYLCASSLASGVTDTQYFGPGTRLTVL.